Each of the 19 T cell receptor beta chains below was sequenced from the same sample in a study of T cell repertoires in cytomegalovirus infection. Via MiXCR, TCRdb re-called the reads, giving one row per CDR3 protein. The profile shows 300,000 to 450,000 distinct CDR3 sequences, around a sixth of them singletons. Sample: PBMCs. The receptors were gathered from a human donor in good health (CMV status not recorded). Some clones in this sample may be carry-over from other donors' samples.

This clonotype was seen at least ten times. V and J are TRBV19 and TRBJ1-1, with a possible D match to TRBD1 (5 bases). The V gene's germline CDR1 is LNHDA and CDR2 SQIVND (reference sequence). V lost 6 bases, J lost 0 bases, and 11 bases lay in between. The length of the CDR3 is 14 residues. CDR3 residues: CASRQDRVNTEAFF. As DNA, the CDR3 is TGTGCCAGTAGACAAGACAGAGTGAACACTGAAGCTTTCTTT.

In its sample, this clonotype was seen a few times. This rearrangement joins TRBV2 to TRBJ1-1, with 7 bases aligning to TRBD1. Losses at the gene ends were 4 bases for V and 0 bases for J; bases not matched to a gene: 8. Germline CDR1 reads SNHLY; CDR2 reads FYNNEI. This CDR3 has 16 residues. Written as DNA, the CDR3 is TGTGCCAGCAGTGTTCCCCTAACAGGGGTGAACACTGAAGCTTTCTTT. This translates into CASSVPLTGVNTEAFF.

At least ten counts were recorded for this clonotype. The rearrangement uses TRBV7-2 and TRBJ1-6, with D maybe TRBD1 (6 bases). The CDR3 totals 17 residues. Germline V CDR1 and CDR2: SGHTA, FQGNSA. Trimming pared 4 bases from V and 8 bases from J, leaving 21 bases between. The DNA for the CDR3 is TGTGCCAGCAGCTCCAGGGGATTTCGTGGAGGACATTCACCCCTCCACTTT. Protein: CASSSRGFRGGHSPLHF.

This chain uses TRBV7-8 with TRBJ2-3, with TRBD2 matching over 10 bases. This CDR3 has 16 amino acids. The V and J ends lost 5 bases and 0 bases, in that order; junction bases with no gene match: 5. Germline assignment: CDR1 SGHVS and CDR2 FQNEAQ. This CDR3 is CASSMGLALSTDTQYF. The CDR3 region has the DNA TGTGCCAGCAGCATGGGACTAGCGTTGAGCACAGATACGCAGTATTTT.

This clonotype has a handful of counts. The chain combines TRBV11-3 with TRBJ2-3; maybe TRBD2 (6 bases). The germline gives CDR1 SGHNT, CDR2 YENEEA. V was trimmed by 1 base and J by 5 bases, leaving 13 bases between them. The CDR3 is made up of 15 amino acids. CDR3: CASSLAAGRGDTQYF. CDR3 nucleotide sequence: TGTGCCAGCAGCTTAGCCGCGGGGAGAGGAGATACGCAGTATTTT.

The chain combines TRBV9 with TRBJ1-6, with 8 bases lining up with TRBD1. This CDR3 has 15 residues. V shed 4 bases, J shed 7 bases, and the junction held 7 bases outside the gene matches. Germline V gene lookup returns CDR1 SGDLS and CDR2 YYNGEE. The CDR3 reads CASSTGQGGNSPLHF. CDR3 nucleotides: TGTGCCAGCAGCACCGGACAGGGCGGAAATTCACCCCTCCACTTT. Full variable domain (outside the CDR3, taken from reference TRBV9 and TRBJ1-6): DSGVTQTPKHLITATGQRVTLRCSPRSGDLSVYWYQQSLDQGLQFLIQYYNGEERAKGNILERFSAQQFPDLHSELNLSSLELGDSALYFCASSTGQGGNSPLHFGNGTRLTVT.

This clonotype was detected a few times. This chain connects TRBV12-5 to TRBJ2-7; perhaps TRBD2 as D (5 bases). Deletions cut 7 bases from V and 6 bases from J, with 13 bases between. Germline V CDR1 and CDR2: LGHNT, FRNRAP. This CDR3 region has 12 residues. Here the CDR3 reads CASALRGIEQYF. DNA for the CDR3: TGTGCTAGTGCCCTTAGAGGGATCGAGCAGTACTTC.

The chain carries TRBV6-5 and TRBJ1-1, with D perhaps matching TRBD1 (6 bases). Per the germline V gene, CDR1 is MNHEY and CDR2 is SVGAGI. The CDR3 contains 17 residues. Trimming left V 2 bases short and J 1 base short, with 17 bases between. The CDR3 DNA reads as TGTGCCAGCAGTTACGGAGAACAGGGCCGGGGGAACACTGAAGCTTTCTTT. Residues: CASSYGEQGRGNTEAFF.

This clonotype came up a few times. The chain recombines TRBV10-3 with TRBJ2-1; no firm D call. The CDR3 runs 16 residues. Between the trimmed V and J ends, which lost 3 bases and 1 base, there was a span of 13 bases. The germline V gene encodes CDR1 ENHRY and CDR2 SYGVKD. CDR3 protein: CAISDPRSKSYNEQFF. The CDR3 DNA sequence: TGTGCCATCAGTGACCCGCGGAGTAAATCCTACAATGAGCAGTTCTTC.

This clonotype has a count of ten or more. This chain joins TRBV11-2 and TRBJ1-4; tentatively, D is TRBD1 (5 bases). Germline values: CDR1 SGHAT, CDR2 FQNNGV. Trimming cost V 5 bases and J 7 bases, with 5 bases left between them. This CDR3 has 11 amino acids. Here the CDR3 reads CASSGTEKLFF. The CDR3 region has the DNA TGTGCCAGCAGCGGGACTGAAAAACTGTTTTTT.

This clonotype was counted a few times. This sequence joins TRBV15 and TRBJ2-7; D remains ambiguous. V was shortened by 0 bases and J by 7 bases, with 13 bases between the two germline ends. This CDR3 region has 14 residues. CDR1 is LNHNV, CDR2 YYDKDF, per germline (reference sequence). The DNA for the CDR3 is TGTGCCACCAGCAGAGATAGGACCGCGGTTGAGCAGTACTTC. The encoded protein is CATSRDRTAVEQYF.

The rearrangement uses TRBV6-1 and TRBJ2-3; 9 bases are a match to TRBD2. CDR1 and CDR2 (germline): MNHNS, SASEGT. V shed 9 bases and J 2 bases; nucleotides not matched to a gene: 18. The CDR3 loop spans 18 amino acids. CDR3 DNA sequence: TGTGCCAGTCGCACCCCCCGGCGTCTAGCGGGGTTCACAGATACGCAGTATTTT. Translated, it gives CASRTPRRLAGFTDTQYF.

The V and J genes are TRBV6-8 and TRBJ1-3; D not resolved. The CDR3 is 16 amino acids. V gave up 0 bases and J gave up 0 bases, with 9 bases separating them. Germline CDR1 is MNHGY and CDR2 is SAAAGT. DNA for the CDR3: TGTGCCAGCAGTTACTCAGCAGGCCCCTCTGGAAACACCATATATTTT. Protein product: CASSYSAGPSGNTIYF.

The table lists this clonotype with many counts. The rearrangement uses TRBV7-2 and TRBJ2-7, with D tentatively TRBD2 (6 bases). Deletions cut 5 bases from V and 3 bases from J, with 8 bases between. This CDR3 has 12 amino acids. The V gene's germline CDR1 is SGHTA and CDR2 FQGNSA. Here the CDR3 DNA reads TGTGCCAGCAGCCGGGGGTTCTACGAGCAGTACTTC. This translates into CASSRGFYEQYF.

This clonotype was observed once. The gene calls are TRBV7-9 and TRBJ2-7; possible D gene TRBD2, 5 bases. Trimming stripped 3 bases from V and 6 bases from J, with 12 bases between. Germline CDR1 is SEHNR and CDR2 is FQNEAQ (reference sequence). This CDR3 contains 13 residues. CDR3 nucleotide sequence: TGTGCCAGCAGCTTCCCCTCCGGGGTCGAGCAGTACTTC. Translation: CASSFPSGVEQYF. Filled out from reference TRBV7-9 and TRBJ2-7, the complete variable domain reads DTGVSQNPRHKITKRGQNVTFRCDPISEHNRLYWYRQTLGQGPEFLTYFQNEAQLEKSRLLSDRFSAERPKGSFSTLEIQRTEQGDSAMYLCASSFPSGVEQYFGPGTRLTVT.

This clonotype was seen many times. The chain is built from TRBV7-2 and TRBJ2-3; 14 positions agree with TRBD2. CDR3 length equals 16 residues. Germline CDR1 and CDR2: SGHTA and FQGNSA. The V gene end was trimmed by 5 bases and the J gene end by 4 bases; junction bases not matched to a gene: 5. This chain's CDR3 is CASSPGLAGEADTQYF. CDR3 coding DNA: TGTGCCAGCAGCCCGGGACTAGCGGGAGAGGCAGATACGCAGTATTTT. The full variable domain, rest sourced from reference TRBV7-2 and TRBJ2-3, is GAGVSQSPSNKVTEKGKDVELRCDPISGHTALYWYRQSLGQGLEFLIYFQGNSAPDKSGLPSDRFSAERTGGSVSTLTIQRTQQEDSAVYLCASSPGLAGEADTQYFGPGTRLTVL.

In this sample, this clonotype turned up many times. The rearrangement links TRBV7-2 to TRBJ2-1, with 10 nucleotides matching TRBD2. V shed 0 bases, J shed 6 bases, and the junction held 2 bases outside the gene matches. The germline CDR1 and CDR2 sequences are SGHTA and FQGNSA. The CDR3 length is 15 residues. The CDR3 sequence is CASSLASGGLNEQFF. In DNA, the CDR3 is TGTGCCAGCAGCTTAGCTAGCGGGGGGCTCAATGAGCAGTTCTTC.

The genes are TRBV6-2 or TRBV6-3 and TRBJ2-1; D remains ambiguous. The germline CDR1 and CDR2 sequences are MNHEY and SVGEGT. V shed 5 bases and J shed 0 bases, with 8 bases lying between them. This CDR3 contains 14 residues. The CDR3 sequence is CASSPESSYNEQFF. CDR3 bases: TGTGCCAGCAGTCCAGAGAGCTCCTACAATGAGCAGTTCTTC.

In its sample, this clonotype was seen many times. The CDR3 sequence is CASSEAQGPMGGGILHEQFF. Here the CDR3 DNA reads TGTGCCAGCAGTGAAGCGCAGGGCCCCATGGGGGGGGGTATCCTCCATGAGCAGTTCTTC. J is TRBJ2-1 and V is TRBV6-1; 7 positions agree with TRBD2. CDR1 and CDR2 (germline): MNHNS, SASEGT. V dropped 0 bases and J dropped 8; count of bases not matched to a gene: 22. The CDR3 has 20 residues.